This T cell receptor beta chain was recorded in a study of control samples from healthy donors and cancer patients. The germline gives CDR1 SGHRS, CDR2 YFSETQ. The CDR3 spans 14 residues. Between the trimmed V and J ends, which lost 3 bases and 4 bases, there was a span of 12 bases. Profiled with immunoSEQ multiplex PCR; TCRdb holds only in-frame clones, not every one. The sample holds over 150,000 clones, more than 85% seen once. The sequencing sample was made of blood. The rearrangement links TRBV5-1 to TRBJ2-3; perhaps TRBD1 as D (6 bases). This TCR derives from a woman in her thirties or forties in good health. CDR3 in amino acids: CASSSSAGADTQYF. In nucleotides, the CDR3 is TGCGCCAGCAGCTCTTCCGCAGGGGCAGATACGCAGTATTTT.